This T cell receptor (beta chain) is from a study of T cells after posttransplantation cyclophosphamide. Broader study findings: Later post-transplant blood repertoires were often dominated by donor CD8+ memory clones. Skin or GI-infiltrating T cells shared few TRB sequences with blood. Recipient CMV seropositivity and CMV reactivation strongly tracked TRB clonality.

Control samples came 1 year after myeloablative marrow transplants with methotrexate plus calcineurin inhibitor. Data came from immunoSEQ multiplex PCR; TCRdb stores just in-frame clones and leaves some out. The table includes around 16,000 clones, roughly 83% detected once. In regard to this clone: Its antigen is unknown.

The CDR3 has 12 residues. V was trimmed by 2 bases and J by 6 bases, leaving 11 bases between them. Per germline, CDR1 GTSNPN and CDR2 SVGIG (reference sequence). This material consisted of PBMCs, taken roughly 57 weeks after allogeneic stem cell transplant with calcineurin inhibitor and methotrexate. The receptor was derived from a male patient aged 18 to 29 who received an allogeneic stem cell transplant from a related donor, was CMV-positive, and had no GVHD. Some T cells may originate from the graft donor. The V call is TRBV30, the J call TRBJ2-7; unclear D gene. Here the CDR3 DNA reads TGTGCCTGGAGTCCCCTTTATTCCGAGCAGTACTTC. This sequence encodes CAWSPLYSEQYF.